The entry below describes one TCR beta chain. Its antigen is currently unknown. V shed 4 bases and J shed 2 bases, with 14 bases lying between them. CDR1 and CDR2 from the germline V gene are MNHEY and SVGAGI. CDR3 length equals 15 residues. This sample is part of a study of T-cell memory formation after mild COVID-19. In TCRdb, the 5' RACE reads were re-called with MiXCR into one record per CDR3 protein. The sample holds some 330,000 distinct CDR3 sequences, more than 20% seen once. Study-level points and caveats: Contracting CD4+ clones lay largely in CM and EM, with CD8+ ones residing in EMRA. While clones contracting from day 15 to 85 were balanced between CD4 and CD8, later expanders leaned CD4+.

Sequenced: PBMCs or a T cell subset sorted from them (not recorded which). V is TRBV6-5 and J is TRBJ1-2; a weak D match, TRBD1 (5 bases). This TCR came from an adult woman who had mild COVID-19 (a few samples of this study predate the infection). Cell type and time point are not known. CDR3 coding DNA: TGTGCCAGCAGTTCCCATGGGGGTGAGAACTATGGCTACACCTTC. Protein product: CASSSHGGENYGYTF.